These 17 T cell receptor beta chains share one sample of origin, sequenced in a study of human T cells and chemical hapten exposure. TCRdb itself ran the RACE reads through MiXCR, one entry per CDR3 protein. Of 95,000 to 100,000 distinct CDR3 sequences detected, 9.5% to 15% appear once; the ten largest clones hold approximately 2%. The time point was: patch test 1, 2 weeks after DPC sensitization. Treatment meaning: therapeutic diphenylcyclopropenone sensitization with weekly scalp DPC. This specimen consisted of whole blood, obtained in connection with sensitization to the hapten diphenylcyclopropenone (DPC). All receptors derive from a woman in her forties with alopecia areata. Some clones in this sample may be carry-over from other donors' samples.

This sequence joins TRBV7-9 and TRBJ2-3, with TRBD2 matching 12 bases. After removal of 4 bases from V and 4 bases from J, the junction contained 6 bases not matched to a gene. This CDR3 contains 16 residues. CDR1 and CDR2 from the germline V gene are SEHNR and FQNEAQ (reference sequence). In DNA, the CDR3 is TGTGCCAGCAGCTACACTAGCGGGGGGCGACCAGATACGCAGTATTTT. It is translated as CASSYTSGGRPDTQYF.

This clonotype was seen only a few times. In DNA, the CDR3 is TGTGCCAGCACCTTAACAGGGGGCGCGAACACCGGGGAGCTGTTTTTT. Encoded protein: CASTLTGGANTGELFF. The V and J genes are TRBV28 and TRBJ2-2; the match to TRBD1 covers 9 bases. Trimming took 7 bases from V and 0 from J; bases not matched to a gene: 6. The CDR3 extends over 16 amino acids. CDR1 is MDHEN, CDR2 SYDVKM, per germline.

The chain is built from TRBV20-1 and TRBJ2-7, with 7 bases fitting TRBD2. The germline V gene has CDR1 DFQATT and CDR2 SNEGSKA (reference sequence). The CDR3 totals 15 residues. The junction had 13 bases not matched to a gene; V was cut back by 3 bases and J by 5 bases. The CDR3 nucleotides are TGCAGTGCTAGTAGCCCTGGACTAGGTCGAAACGAGCAGTACTTC. The encoded protein is CSASSPGLGRNEQYF.

This chain connects TRBV7-2 to TRBJ1-1; D perhaps matches TRBD1 (6 bases). CDR1 is SGHTA and CDR2 is FQGNSA in the germline V gene. This CDR3 has 16 residues. V lost 5 bases to trimming and J lost 0 bases, with 16 bases between them. The CDR3 loop reads CASSLQQGHLNTEAFF. In DNA, the CDR3 is TGTGCCAGCAGCCTCCAACAGGGCCACCTGAACACTGAAGCTTTCTTT.

The sample holds a few counts of this clonotype. It is unclear where the CDR3 begins or ends on the DNA, so no DNA is shown, and the CDR3 is as TCRdb lists it. V is TRBV7-7 and J is TRBJ2-5; the table gives TRBD1 as D, unverified against the DNA. Germline assignment: CDR1 SSHAT and CDR2 FNYEAQ (reference sequence). The CDR3 numbers 15 amino acids, ends counted. The CDR3 loop is CASSANFGAGETQYF.

This clonotype was seen a few times. The CDR3 nucleotides are TGTGCCAGCAGGAACCGGGGGGACACTGAAGCTTTCTTT. Protein product: CASRNRGDTEAFF. The V and J genes are TRBV6-6 and TRBJ1-1; TRBD1 might be the D (5 bases). The CDR3 length is 13 residues. The V gene lost 6 bases and the J gene lost 3 bases, with 11 bases spanning the gap. The germline CDR1 and CDR2 sequences are MNHNY and SVGAGI (reference sequence).

The sample holds a few counts of this clonotype. This chain uses TRBV7-3 with TRBJ2-1; D possibly corresponds to TRBD2 (5 bases). In germline, CDR1 is SGHTA, CDR2 FQGTGA. The CDR3 runs 12 residues. The ends were cut back, 5 bases at V and 15 bases at J, with 17 bases in the middle. CDR3 sequence: CASSRRGGVLFF. The CDR3 DNA reads as TGTGCCAGCAGCCGTAGAGGAGGAGTGCTGTTCTTC.

This clonotype was counted only a few times. The chain joins TRBV4-3 to TRBJ2-7, with 8 bases aligning to TRBD1. J gave up 3 bases and V 0 bases, and 4 bases lay outside the gene matches. CDR1 is LGHNA, CDR2 YSLEER, per germline. The CDR3 sequence is 15 residues long. The CDR3 spells CASSQERQGFYEQYF. CDR3 DNA sequence: TGCGCCAGCAGCCAAGAACGACAGGGGTTCTACGAGCAGTACTTC.

This clonotype was observed many times. The rearrangement links TRBV29-1 to TRBJ2-7; tentative D call: TRBD1 (6 bases). The CDR3 contains 11 residues. Trimming cost V 5 bases and J 7 bases, with 12 bases left between them. Germline CDR1 SQVTM, CDR2 ANQGSEA. The CDR3: CSVQGPREQYF. The CDR3 DNA sequence: TGCAGCGTTCAGGGGCCGCGGGAGCAGTACTTC.

There are a few counts of this clonotype. The chain employs TRBV28 and TRBJ2-3; no reliable D call. This CDR3 comprises 14 residues. Germline V CDR1 and CDR2: MDHEN, SYDVKM. V lost 2 bases, J lost 2 bases, and 8 bases lay in between. This CDR3 is CASSLRSNTDTQYF. The CDR3 DNA reads TGTGCCAGCAGTTTACGGTCAAACACAGATACGCAGTATTTT.

The table lists this clonotype with a few counts. The chain links TRBV7-9 to TRBJ1-1; D gene unclear. With 2 bases removed from V and 5 bases from J, the gap between germline ends came to 3 bases. Looked up from germline, CDR1 is SEHNR and CDR2 is FQNEAQ (reference sequence). The CDR3 is made up of 11 amino acids. This CDR3 is CASSLITEAFF. CDR3 in DNA: TGTGCCAGCAGCTTAATTACTGAAGCTTTCTTT.

This sequence joins TRBV5-1 and TRBJ2-7, with TRBD2 matching over 14 bases. Germline V gene data show CDR1 as SGHRS and CDR2 as YFSETQ. The J segment lost 1 base and the V segment lost 7 bases, leaving 16 bases of the junction unmatched. There are 19 residues in the CDR3. The CDR3: CASAEGFGTSGSRSYEQYF. In DNA form, the CDR3 reads TGCGCCAGCGCGGAGGGTTTCGGGACTAGCGGGAGCCGATCCTACGAGCAGTACTTC.

This clonotype has only a few counts. The chain employs TRBV12-3 or TRBV12-4 and TRBJ1-5, with no clear D. The CDR3 extends over 15 amino acids. The V end lost 6 bases, the J end lost 4 bases, and 16 bases lay between the germline ends. The CDR3 DNA reads TGTGCCAGCAGCCTGGAGGGCAGGATAAATCAGCCCCAGCATTTT. Translating it yields CASSLEGRINQPQHF.

The chain has TRBV11-1 and TRBJ2-7; the match to TRBD1 covers 8 bases. V lost 5 bases to trimming and J lost 2 bases; unmatched junction nucleotides: 8. The V gene's germline CDR1 is SGHAT and CDR2 FQDESV (reference sequence). CDR3 length: 15 amino acids. CDR3 nucleotides: TGTGCCAGCAGCGATACGTACAGGGGGGCCTACGAGCAGTACTTC. Amino acid sequence: CASSDTYRGAYEQYF.

This clonotype was counted between two and nine times. This sequence joins TRBV4-1 and TRBJ2-1; the D is unclear. The CDR3 loop spans 14 amino acids. The ends were cut back, 0 bases at V and 5 bases at J, with 8 bases in the middle. The germline CDR1 and CDR2 sequences are MGHRA and YSYEKL. This chain's CDR3 is CASSQERPNNEQFF. CDR3 nucleotides: TGCGCCAGCAGCCAAGAAAGGCCAAACAATGAGCAGTTCTTC.

This clonotype was seen more than once but under ten times. CDR3 in amino acids: CASAVWGDAPTGELFF. In DNA form, the CDR3 reads TGTGCCAGCGCGGTGTGGGGGGACGCCCCCACCGGGGAGCTGTTTTTT. The genes are TRBV27 and TRBJ2-2; perhaps TRBD2 as D (6 bases). There are 16 residues in the CDR3. V was trimmed by 8 bases and J by 4 bases, leaving 20 bases between them. The V gene's germline CDR1 is MNHEY and CDR2 SMNVEV (reference sequence).

The chain employs TRBV11-2 and TRBJ1-3; D gene unclear. Germline V gene data show CDR1 as SGHAT and CDR2 as FQNNGV. With 4 bases removed from V and 5 bases from J, the gap between germline ends came to 9 bases. This CDR3 is built from 13 residues. Written as DNA, the CDR3 is TGTGCCAGCAGCTCAGATGATAGAAACACCATATATTTT. Translating it yields CASSSDDRNTIYF. The entire variable domain, with the rest obtained from reference TRBV11-2 and TRBJ1-3, is as follows: EAGVAQSPRYKIIEKRQSVAFWCNPISGHATLYWYQQILGQGPKLLIQFQNNGVVDDSQLPKDRFSAERLKGVDSTLKIQPAKLEDSAVYLCASSSDDRNTIYFGEGSWLTVV.